Following are 16 T cell receptor beta chains from one sample sequenced in a study of cytomegalovirus exposure and HLA in healthy donors. Assay: immunoSEQ multiplex PCR; the TCRdb copy retains only in-frame clones and omits some. The sample contains about 360,000 clones, more than 80% of which appear only once. The source material was PBMCs. These receptors were collected from a woman between 18 and 29 years old in good health and CMV-seronegative.

The CDR3 reads CASSLRGQAETQYF. The CDR3 nucleotides read TGCGCCAGCAGCTTACGAGGCCAAGCGGAGACCCAGTACTTC. The chain combines TRBV5-1 with TRBJ2-5, with D unresolved. This CDR3 has 14 amino acids. Germline lookup yields CDR1 SGHRS and CDR2 YFSETQ. Deletions cut 2 bases from V and 5 bases from J, with 13 bases between.

This chain connects TRBV19 to TRBJ2-6, with D maybe TRBD2 (5 bases). Trimming took off 4 bases at V and 2 bases at J, with 6 bases between the two ends. Germline V lookup: CDR1 LNHDA, CDR2 SQIVND (reference sequence). CDR3 length equals 14 residues. Written as DNA, the CDR3 is TGTGCCAGTAGTAGGACTCCTGGGGCCAACGTCCTGACTTTC. Residues: CASSRTPGANVLTF.

The chain combines TRBV28 with TRBJ1-6; no reliable D call. Germline CDR1 MDHEN, CDR2 SYDVKM. The CDR3 is 13 residues long. Trimming took 4 bases from V and 14 from J, leaving 15 bases between them. For the CDR3, the DNA is TGTGCCAGCAGTTCCCCGGGCCTCGGGACCCTCCACTTT. Its protein is CASSSPGLGTLHF.

This chain links TRBV19 with TRBJ2-7; 10 nucleotides agree with TRBD1. The CDR3 loop spans 15 amino acids. V shed 5 bases and J 4 bases; nucleotides not matched to a gene: 8. From germline, CDR1 is LNHDA and CDR2 SQIVND (reference sequence). The CDR3 sequence is CASSRDRGIRYEQYF. The CDR3 DNA is TGTGCCAGTAGTCGGGACAGGGGCATTCGTTACGAGCAGTACTTC. Looking up the rest from reference TRBV19 and TRBJ2-7 gives the full variable domain: DGGITQSPKYLFRKEGQNVTLSCEQNLNHDAMYWYRQDPGQGLRLIYYSQIVNDFQKGDIAEGYSVSREKKESFPLTVTSAQKNPTAFYLCASSRDRGIRYEQYFGPGTRLTVT.

This chain connects TRBV28 to TRBJ2-1; 7 bases are a match to TRBD2. This CDR3 region has 15 residues. Germline values: CDR1 MDHEN, CDR2 SYDVKM. V dropped 6 bases and J dropped 0; count of bases not matched to a gene: 5. The CDR3 DNA reads TGTGCCAGCAGCTCCAGCGGGAACTCCTACAATGAGCAGTTCTTC. It specifies CASSSSGNSYNEQFF.

The V gene is TRBV11-2, the J gene TRBJ1-5, with no clear D. The CDR3 is 14 residues long. Germline CDR1 SGHAT, CDR2 FQNNGV. Deletions cut 1 base from V and 5 bases from J, with 9 bases between. CDR3 bases: TGTGCCAGCAGCTTAGCTTACGGGGATCAGCCCCAGCATTTT. Encoded protein: CASSLAYGDQPQHF.

This chain joins TRBV7-2 and TRBJ2-5; maybe TRBD1 (5 bases). Germline V gene lookup returns CDR1 SGHTA and CDR2 FQGNSA. The CDR3 contains 13 residues. V was trimmed by 4 bases and J by 4 bases, leaving 10 bases between them. CDR3 region: CASSSRDPETQYF. Here the CDR3 DNA reads TGTGCCAGCAGCTCCAGGGATCCAGAGACCCAGTACTTC.

As concerns this clone: Additional DNA sequences in this sample encode the identical CDR3. The CDR3 loop is CASSLGATYEQYF. DNA of the CDR3: TGTGCCAGCAGTTTAGGGGCCACCTACGAGCAGTACTTC. The chain couples TRBV27 to TRBJ2-7, with a possible D match to TRBD1 (5 bases). CDR3 length: 13 residues. The V end was cut by 2 bases, the J end by 2 bases, with 7 bases between. In germline, CDR1 is MNHEY, CDR2 SMNVEV (reference sequence).

The V gene is TRBV5-6, the J gene TRBJ2-7, with TRBD2 matching over 8 bases. CDR3 size: 15 residues. Germline CDR1 reads SGHDT; CDR2 reads YYEEEE. The V and J ends lost 1 base and 0 bases, in that order; junction bases with no gene match: 3. CDR3 amino acids: CASSLQRGSSYEQYF. Here the CDR3 DNA reads TGTGCCAGCAGCTTGCAGCGGGGGAGCTCCTACGAGCAGTACTTC.

The rearrangement links TRBV7-5 to TRBJ2-7; TRBD1 was called by the table and not checked on the DNA. TRBV7-5 is a pseudogene segment. CDR3 size: 17 residues. The CDR3 DNA follows: TGTGTCAGAAGCTCCACAAAGGGCAGGGGACAAACCTACGAGCAGTACTTC. The encoded protein is CVRSSTKGRGQTYEQYF.

The rearrangement joins TRBV28 to TRBJ1-2; 8 positions agree with TRBD1. CDR3 length equals 15 residues. Germline-derived CDR1 and CDR2 are MDHEN and SYDVKM. J was trimmed by 7 bases and V by 0 bases; bases with no gene match: 7. The CDR3 sequence: CASSLWSGGDRGYTF. Here the CDR3 DNA reads TGTGCCAGCAGTTTATGGTCAGGGGGCGATCGTGGCTACACCTTC.

The genes are TRBV7-9 and TRBJ2-6; D might be TRBD2 (6 bases). The CDR3 has 16 residues. Per germline, CDR1 SEHNR and CDR2 FQNEAQ (reference sequence). The V end lost 1 base, the J end lost 4 bases, and 11 bases lay between the germline ends. DNA of the CDR3: TGTGCCAGCAGCTTAGTAGGCGGGGACGGGGCCAACGTCCTGACTTTC. It yields the protein CASSLVGGDGANVLTF.

The chain uses TRBV6-5 and TRBJ2-2; 9 nucleotides line up with TRBD1. CDR1 and CDR2 from the germline V gene are MNHEY and SVGAGI. This CDR3 is built from 14 residues. Losses at the gene ends were 6 bases for V and 3 bases for J; bases not matched to a gene: 2. DNA of the CDR3: TGTGCCAGCAGCTGGGACAGGGACACCGGGGAGCTGTTTTTT. Its translation is CASSWDRDTGELFF.

V and J are TRBV30 and TRBJ2-1; a possible D gene is TRBD2 (6 bases). Germline CDR1 GTSNPN, CDR2 SVGIG (reference sequence). The CDR3 sequence is 13 residues long. With 0 bases removed from V and 6 bases from J, the gap between germline ends came to 9 bases. The chain's CDR3 is CAWSVNGGNEQFF. The DNA for the CDR3 is TGTGCCTGGAGTGTGAACGGGGGCAATGAGCAGTTCTTC.

The CDR3 DNA reads as TGTGCCAGCAGCTTAATGGCTGGAAAACTGTTTTTT. Protein: CASSLMAGKLFF. The chain has TRBV7-9 and TRBJ1-4; D remains unclear. The CDR3 extends over 12 amino acids. Germline CDR1 SEHNR, CDR2 FQNEAQ (reference sequence). Trimming stripped 2 bases from V and 10 bases from J, with 8 bases between. The variable domain in full, completed from reference TRBV7-9 and TRBJ1-4, reads DTGVSQNPRHKITKRGQNVTFRCDPISEHNRLYWYRQTLGQGPEFLTYFQNEAQLEKSRLLSDRFSAERPKGSFSTLEIQRTEQGDSAMYLCASSLMAGKLFFGSGTQLSVL.

V usage is TRBV6-5 and J usage is TRBJ2-3; tentative D call: TRBD2 (5 bases). The CDR3 is 14 amino acids. Germline V gives CDR1 MNHEY, CDR2 SVGAGI. V lost 2 bases and J 0 bases, leaving 6 bases between the germline ends. CDR3 nucleotide sequence: TGTGCCAGCAGTTACGCTAGCAGCACAGATACGCAGTATTTT. Protein product: CASSYASSTDTQYF.